The entry below gives a single TCR beta chain sequence along with its context. Its antigen is as yet unknown. Donors were drawn from the approximately 120-subject validation cohort, separate from the roughly 700-subject first cohort. The sample comes from a study of cytomegalovirus exposure and HLA in healthy donors. Overall study findings and caveats: Rarity marked most TCR sequences, yet some public TCRs occurred in many donors. Confirmation was obtained in vitro that a few CMV-associated chains are specific for CMV antigens. The study flagged roughly 150 TCR beta chains as cytomegalovirus-associated.

Here immunoSEQ multiplex PCR was the method, and the copy in TCRdb shows in-frame clones only, minus some. The table lists approximately 260,000 clones, 65% to 90% of them singletons. The sample comprised PBMCs. The TCR was taken from a woman aged 18-29 years in good health and CMV-seronegative.

The CDR3 protein is CASSLAEKGRGGGSYNEQFF. The CDR3 DNA reads as TGCGCCAGCAGCTTGGCCGAGAAGGGACGGGGAGGAGGCTCCTACAATGAGCAGTTCTTC. This rearrangement joins TRBV5-1 to TRBJ2-1, with a tentative D call TRBD2 (6 bases). Between the trimmed V and J ends, which lost 0 bases and 0 bases, there was a span of 22 bases. The germline V gene encodes CDR1 SGHRS and CDR2 YFSETQ. This CDR3 has 20 amino acids.